The table lists the clone carrying this TCR beta chain with a few counts. The sample originates from a study of blood T cell repertoires in COVID-19. Across the whole study: T cells, B-cell-depleted T cells, or PBMCs provided the cDNA or gDNA that served as material.

Germline V lookup: CDR1 SNHLY, CDR2 FYNNEI. The CDR3 contains 15 residues. V gave up 6 bases and J gave up 6 bases; unmatched junction bases: 7. Libraries were prepared by immunoSEQ multiplex PCR; TCRdb keeps only in-frame clonotypes and omits some of them. Seen here are about 150,000 clones, around 85% observed once, and the top ten hold 0.63%. The specimen was peripheral blood. The chain recombines TRBV2 with TRBJ1-4; TRBD1 matches 10 bases. The source is a man in his 60s with COVID-19, enrolled during active disease. In nucleotides, the CDR3 is TGTGCCAGCAGGGCGACGGGACAGGGGTATGAAAAACTGTTTTTT. This sequence encodes CASRATGQGYEKLFF.